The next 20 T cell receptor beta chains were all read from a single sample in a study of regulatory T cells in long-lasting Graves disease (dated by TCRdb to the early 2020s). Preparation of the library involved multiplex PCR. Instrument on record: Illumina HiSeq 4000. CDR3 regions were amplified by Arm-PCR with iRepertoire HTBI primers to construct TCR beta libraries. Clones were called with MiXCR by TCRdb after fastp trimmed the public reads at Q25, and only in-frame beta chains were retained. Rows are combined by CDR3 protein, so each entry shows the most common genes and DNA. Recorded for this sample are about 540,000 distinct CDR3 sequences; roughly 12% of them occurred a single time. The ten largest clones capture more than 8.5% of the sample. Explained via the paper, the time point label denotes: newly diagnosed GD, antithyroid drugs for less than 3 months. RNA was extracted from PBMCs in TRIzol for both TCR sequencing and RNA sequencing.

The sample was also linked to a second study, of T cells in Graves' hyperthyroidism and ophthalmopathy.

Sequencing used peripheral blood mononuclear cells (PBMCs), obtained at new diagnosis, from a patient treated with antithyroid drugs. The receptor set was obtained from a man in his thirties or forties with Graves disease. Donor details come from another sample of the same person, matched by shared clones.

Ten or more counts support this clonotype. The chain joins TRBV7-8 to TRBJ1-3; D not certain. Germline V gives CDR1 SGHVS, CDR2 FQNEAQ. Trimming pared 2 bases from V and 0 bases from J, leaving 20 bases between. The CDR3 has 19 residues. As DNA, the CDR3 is TGTGCCAGCAGCTTACTGCCCCTTACGGGCTCCAACTCTGGAAACACCATATATTTT. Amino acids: CASSLLPLTGSNSGNTIYF.

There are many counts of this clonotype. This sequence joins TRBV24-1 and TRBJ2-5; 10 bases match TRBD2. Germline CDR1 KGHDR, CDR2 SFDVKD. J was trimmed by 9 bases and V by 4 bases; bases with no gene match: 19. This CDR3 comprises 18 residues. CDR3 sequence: CATSDPLEREGAAMAQYF. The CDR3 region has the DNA TGTGCCACCAGTGACCCCCTGGAGCGGGAGGGGGCGGCCATGGCCCAGTACTTC.

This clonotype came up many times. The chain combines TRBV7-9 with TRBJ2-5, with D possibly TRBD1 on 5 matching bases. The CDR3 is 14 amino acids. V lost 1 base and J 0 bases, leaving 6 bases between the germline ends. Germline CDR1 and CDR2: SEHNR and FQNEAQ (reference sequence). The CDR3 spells CASSLGQYQETQYF. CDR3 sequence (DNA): TGTGCCAGCAGCTTAGGACAGTACCAAGAGACCCAGTACTTC.

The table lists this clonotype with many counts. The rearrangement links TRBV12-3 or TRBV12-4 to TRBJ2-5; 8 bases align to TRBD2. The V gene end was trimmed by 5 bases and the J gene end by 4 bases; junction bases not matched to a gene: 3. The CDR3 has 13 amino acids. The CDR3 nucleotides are TGTGCCAGCAGTACTAGCGGTTCAGAGACCCAGTACTTC. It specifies CASSTSGSETQYF.

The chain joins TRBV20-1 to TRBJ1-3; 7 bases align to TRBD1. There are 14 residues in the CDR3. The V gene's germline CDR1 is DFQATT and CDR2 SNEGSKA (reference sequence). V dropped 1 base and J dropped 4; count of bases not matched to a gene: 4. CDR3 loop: CSARGQGSGNTIYF. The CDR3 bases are TGCAGTGCTAGAGGACAGGGCTCGGGAAACACCATATATTTT.

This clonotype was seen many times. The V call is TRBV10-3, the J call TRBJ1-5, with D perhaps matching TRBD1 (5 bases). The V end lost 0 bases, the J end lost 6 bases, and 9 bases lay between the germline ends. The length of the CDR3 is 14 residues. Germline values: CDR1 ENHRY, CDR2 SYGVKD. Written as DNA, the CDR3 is TGTGCCATCAGTGAGTCCAGTGGGGGTCAGCCCCAGCATTTT. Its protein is CAISESSGGQPQHF.

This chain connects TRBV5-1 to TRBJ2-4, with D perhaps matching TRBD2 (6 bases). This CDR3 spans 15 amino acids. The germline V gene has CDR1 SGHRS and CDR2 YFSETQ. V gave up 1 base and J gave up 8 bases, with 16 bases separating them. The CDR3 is CASSLPGRNRDIQYF. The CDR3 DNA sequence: TGCGCCAGCAGCTTGCCGGGGAGGAATCGTGACATTCAGTACTTC.

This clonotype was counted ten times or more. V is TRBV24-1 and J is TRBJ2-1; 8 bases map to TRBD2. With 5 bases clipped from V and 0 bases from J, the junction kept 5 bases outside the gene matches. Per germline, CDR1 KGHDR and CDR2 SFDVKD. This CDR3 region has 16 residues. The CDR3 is CATSGLAGSSYNEQFF. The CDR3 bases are TGTGCCACCAGTGGGCTAGCGGGTAGCTCCTACAATGAGCAGTTCTTC.

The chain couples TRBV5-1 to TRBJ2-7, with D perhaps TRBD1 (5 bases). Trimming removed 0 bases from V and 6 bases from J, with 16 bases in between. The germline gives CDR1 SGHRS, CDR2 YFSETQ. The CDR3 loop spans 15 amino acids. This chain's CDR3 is CASSLGARAVFEQYF. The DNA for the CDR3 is TGCGCCAGCAGCTTGGGGGCCAGGGCGGTGTTCGAGCAGTACTTC.

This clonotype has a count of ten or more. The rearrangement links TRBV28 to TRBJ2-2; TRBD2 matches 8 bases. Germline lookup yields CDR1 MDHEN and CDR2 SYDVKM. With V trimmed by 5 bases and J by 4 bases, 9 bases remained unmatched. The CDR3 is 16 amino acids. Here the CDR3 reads CASSPHGAGGTGELFF. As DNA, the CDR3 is TGTGCCAGCAGTCCCCACGGGGCGGGAGGCACCGGGGAGCTGTTTTTT. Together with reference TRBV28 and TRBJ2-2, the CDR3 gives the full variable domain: DVKVTQSSRYLVKRTGEKVFLECVQDMDHENMFWYRQDPGLGLRLIYFSYDVKMKEKGDIPEGYSVSREKKERFSLILESASTNQTSMYLCASSPHGAGGTGELFFGEGSRLTVL.

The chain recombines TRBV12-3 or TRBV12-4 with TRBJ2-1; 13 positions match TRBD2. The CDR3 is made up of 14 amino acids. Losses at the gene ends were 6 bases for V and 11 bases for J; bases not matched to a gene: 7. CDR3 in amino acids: CASSSGTSGNQQFF. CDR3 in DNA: TGTGCCAGCAGCTCCGGGACTAGCGGGAATCAGCAGTTCTTC.

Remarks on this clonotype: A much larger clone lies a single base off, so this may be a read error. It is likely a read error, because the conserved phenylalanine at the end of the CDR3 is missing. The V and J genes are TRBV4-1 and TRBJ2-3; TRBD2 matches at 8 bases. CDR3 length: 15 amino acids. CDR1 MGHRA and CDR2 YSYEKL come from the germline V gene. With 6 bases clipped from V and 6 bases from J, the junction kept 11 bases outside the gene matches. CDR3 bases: TGCGCCAGCAGACGAACGGAGCGGGAGAGCGATACGCAGTATCTT. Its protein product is CASRRTERESDTQYL.

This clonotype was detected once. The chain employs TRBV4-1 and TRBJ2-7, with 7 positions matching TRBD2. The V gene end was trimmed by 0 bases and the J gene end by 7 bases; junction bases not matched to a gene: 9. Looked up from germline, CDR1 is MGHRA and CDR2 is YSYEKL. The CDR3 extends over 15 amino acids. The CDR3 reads CASSQEGGRPREQYF. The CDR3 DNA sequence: TGCGCCAGCAGCCAAGAAGGCGGGAGACCCAGGGAGCAGTACTTC.

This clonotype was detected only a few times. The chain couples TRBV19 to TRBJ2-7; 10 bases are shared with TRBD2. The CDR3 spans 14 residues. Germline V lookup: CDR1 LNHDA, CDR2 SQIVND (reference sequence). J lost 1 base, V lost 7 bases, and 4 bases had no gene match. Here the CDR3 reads CASKWTSGSYEQYF. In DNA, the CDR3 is TGTGCCAGTAAATGGACTAGCGGATCCTACGAGCAGTACTTC.

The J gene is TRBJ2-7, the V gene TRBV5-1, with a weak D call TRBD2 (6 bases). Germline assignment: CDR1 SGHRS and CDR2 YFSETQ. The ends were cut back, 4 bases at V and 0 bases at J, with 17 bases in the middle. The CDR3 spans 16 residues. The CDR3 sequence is CASSLTLVGGSYEQYF. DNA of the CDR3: TGCGCCAGCAGCCTGACCCTAGTGGGAGGCTCCTACGAGCAGTACTTC.

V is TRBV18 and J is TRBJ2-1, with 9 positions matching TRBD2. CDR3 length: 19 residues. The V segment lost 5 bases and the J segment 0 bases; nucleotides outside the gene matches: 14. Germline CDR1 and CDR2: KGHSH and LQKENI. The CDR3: CASSTYSREGSSSYNEQFF. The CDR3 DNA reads TGTGCCAGCTCAACTTACTCGCGGGAGGGCTCAAGCTCCTACAATGAGCAGTTCTTC.

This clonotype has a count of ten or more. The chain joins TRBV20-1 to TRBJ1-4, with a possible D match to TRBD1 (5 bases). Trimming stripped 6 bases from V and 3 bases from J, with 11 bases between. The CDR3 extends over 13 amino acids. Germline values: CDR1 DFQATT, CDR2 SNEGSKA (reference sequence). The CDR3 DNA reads TGCAGTGCATTGGGACGGTCTAATGAAAAACTGTTTTTT. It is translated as CSALGRSNEKLFF.

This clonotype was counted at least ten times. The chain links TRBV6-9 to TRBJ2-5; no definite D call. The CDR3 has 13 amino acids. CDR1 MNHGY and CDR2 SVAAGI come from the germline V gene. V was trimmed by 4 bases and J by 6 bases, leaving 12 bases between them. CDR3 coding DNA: TGTGCCAGCAGTTTGGACCCGCCCCAGACCCAGTACTTC. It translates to CASSLDPPQTQYF.

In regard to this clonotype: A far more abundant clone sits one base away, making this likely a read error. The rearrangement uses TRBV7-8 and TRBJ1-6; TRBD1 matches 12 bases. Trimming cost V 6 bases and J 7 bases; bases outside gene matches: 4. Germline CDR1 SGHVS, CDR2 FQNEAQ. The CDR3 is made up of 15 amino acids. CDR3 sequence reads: CASSEGTGGNSPLHF. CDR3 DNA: TGTGCCAGCAGTGAAGGGACAGGGGGCAATTCACCCCTCCACTTT.

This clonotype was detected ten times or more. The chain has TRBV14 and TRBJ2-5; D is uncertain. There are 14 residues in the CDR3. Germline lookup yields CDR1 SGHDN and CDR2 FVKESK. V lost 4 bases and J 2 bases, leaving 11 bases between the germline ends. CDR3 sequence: CASSPWTAQETQYF. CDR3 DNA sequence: TGTGCCAGCAGCCCCTGGACGGCTCAAGAGACCCAGTACTTC.